Below are 4 T cell receptor beta chains sequenced from a single sample in a study of T cell changes during pregnancy in multiple sclerosis. Method: immunoSEQ multiplex PCR; TCRdb's copy keeps in-frame clones and lacks some. The sample yields some 40,000 clones, around 92% seen once. This specimen consisted of CD4+ T cells from peripheral blood mononuclear cells, obtained after pregnancy. The receptors derive from a female donor with multiple sclerosis, enrolled in a pregnancy study.

The gene calls are TRBV5-6 and TRBJ1-5; 9 bases are a match to TRBD1. After removal of 4 bases from V and 0 bases from J, the junction contained 5 bases not matched to a gene. The germline CDR1 and CDR2 sequences are SGHDT and YYEEEE. The CDR3 loop spans 16 amino acids. CDR3 loop: CASSPGTGSSNQPQHF. The CDR3 nucleotides are TGTGCCAGCAGCCCAGGGACAGGGAGTAGCAATCAGCCCCAGCATTTT.

CDR3 nucleotides: TGTGCCAGCAGCCTGCCAGGGATGAGCACTGAAGCTTTCTTT. Translating gives CASSLPGMSTEAFF. The chain uses TRBV11-3 and TRBJ1-1, with D possibly TRBD1 on 5 matching bases. Germline V gives CDR1 SGHNT, CDR2 YENEEA. Trimming stripped 5 bases from V and 4 bases from J, with 14 bases between. The CDR3 length is 14 residues.

The rearrangement uses TRBV5-6 and TRBJ2-1, with 9 nucleotides matching TRBD2. Germline CDR1 reads SGHDT; CDR2 reads YYEEEE. J lost 8 bases, V lost 2 bases, and 11 bases had no gene match. The CDR3 is 16 residues long. The CDR3 is CASSLSAAGGLYEQFF. DNA for the CDR3: TGTGCCAGCAGCTTAAGTGCCGCGGGGGGGCTCTATGAGCAGTTCTTC. Using reference TRBV5-6 and TRBJ2-1 for the parts outside the CDR3, the full variable domain is DAGVTQSPTHLIKTRGQQVTLRCSPKSGHDTVSWYQQALGQGPQFIFQYYEEEERQRGNFPDRFSGHQFPNYSSELNVNALLLGDSALYLCASSLSAAGGLYEQFFGPGTRLTVL.

The chain employs TRBV5-4 and TRBJ2-7; TRBD2 aligns across 8 bases. Germline CDR1 SGHNT, CDR2 YYREEE (reference sequence). The CDR3 consists of 14 residues. Trimming took 4 bases from V and 7 from J; bases not matched to a gene: 10. The CDR3 DNA follows: TGTGCCAGCAGCGTAAGCGGGGGCCTTTGGGAGCAGTACTTC. Translated: CASSVSGGLWEQYF.